These 15 T cell receptor beta chains were sequenced from one sample in a study of blood T cell repertoires in COVID-19 (dated by TCRdb to 2019 to 2021). Receptor amplification or capture employed the immunoSEQ multiplex PCR assay. The immuneACCESS repertoire file appears here via TCRdb, limited to in-frame rearrangements. These files lack a portion of the clones; in checked studies, under half of the deficit traces to unresolved V genes, and the cause of the others is not known. The sample table records approximately 260,000 clones; roughly 80% of these occur just once. The ten largest account for over 7.5% of the sample. Sequencing was carried out using peripheral blood. These receptors came from a woman of 80 years or more with acute or convalescent COVID-19.

The V and J genes are TRBV30 and TRBJ1-5; 8 bases align to TRBD1. Germline V CDR1 and CDR2: GTSNPN, SVGIG (reference sequence). This CDR3 spans 17 amino acids. Trimming took 2 bases from V and 0 from J; bases not matched to a gene: 9. The chain's CDR3 is CAWSPASGQVSNQPQHF. The CDR3, as DNA: TGTGCCTGGAGTCCAGCCTCGGGACAGGTTAGCAATCAGCCCCAGCATTTT.

The chain's CDR3 is CAWSVKGVGYGYTF. DNA of the CDR3: TGTGCCTGGAGTGTAAAAGGGGTCGGCTATGGCTACACCTTC. This rearrangement joins TRBV30 to TRBJ1-2; a possible D gene is TRBD1 (5 bases). The germline gives CDR1 GTSNPN, CDR2 SVGIG (reference sequence). Trimming pared 0 bases from V and 4 bases from J, leaving 12 bases between. The length of the CDR3 is 14 residues.

This chain connects TRBV9 to TRBJ2-6; 8 bases match TRBD1. This CDR3 region has 17 residues. The V segment lost 0 bases and the J segment 4 bases; nucleotides outside the gene matches: 6. CDR1 is SGDLS and CDR2 is YYNGEE in the germline V gene. CDR3 bases: TGTGCCAGCAGCGTAGCCATGACAGGGGCAGGGGCCAACGTCCTGACTTTC. Encoded protein: CASSVAMTGAGANVLTF.

The chain links TRBV18 to TRBJ2-2; 8 bases align to TRBD2. The CDR3 loop spans 16 amino acids. The J segment lost 1 base and the V segment lost 3 bases, leaving 4 bases of the junction unmatched. Germline V gene lookup returns CDR1 KGHSH and CDR2 LQKENI. The CDR3 here is CASSPLRGGNTGELFF. The CDR3 nucleotides read TGTGCCAGCTCACCGCTCCGGGGGGGGAACACCGGGGAGCTGTTTTTT. Using reference TRBV18 and TRBJ2-2 for the parts outside the CDR3, the full variable domain is NAGVMQNPRHLVRRRGQEARLRCSPMKGHSHVYWYRQLPEEGLKFMVYLQKENIIDESGMPKERFSAEFPKEGPSILRIQQVVRGDSAAYFCASSPLRGGNTGELFFGEGSRLTVL.

This chain connects TRBV7-2 to TRBJ2-7; 13 nucleotides match TRBD2. Losses at the gene ends were 1 base for V and 2 bases for J; bases not matched to a gene: 2. The CDR3 covers 16 residues. Germline-derived CDR1 and CDR2 are SGHTA and FQGNSA. The CDR3 region is CASSLVGTSGAYEQYF. The CDR3, as DNA: TGTGCCAGCAGCTTAGTTGGGACTAGCGGGGCCTACGAGCAGTACTTC.

This rearrangement joins TRBV5-6 to TRBJ2-5; TRBD2 matches at 11 bases. This CDR3 spans 15 amino acids. With V trimmed by 5 bases and J by 4 bases, 7 bases remained unmatched. Germline V lookup: CDR1 SGHDT, CDR2 YYEEEE. The CDR3 here is CASSRRGTSGETQYF. The DNA for the CDR3 is TGTGCCAGCAGTCGTAGAGGGACTAGCGGAGAGACCCAGTACTTC.

This chain links TRBV2 with TRBJ2-7, with 7 bases identical to TRBD2. The CDR3 totals 14 residues. With 6 bases clipped from V and 2 bases from J, the junction kept 7 bases outside the gene matches. In germline, CDR1 is SNHLY, CDR2 FYNNEI. Written as DNA, the CDR3 is TGTGCCAGCAGCGCGGGGGTCCCTCCCTACGAGCAGTACTTC. Translation: CASSAGVPPYEQYF.

The chain combines TRBV11-2 with TRBJ1-3; D ambiguous. The CDR3 loop spans 16 amino acids. CDR1 and CDR2 from the germline V gene are SGHAT and FQNNGV. V was cut by 7 bases and J by 0 bases, with 16 bases left in between. The CDR3 protein is CASTIATGISGNTIYF. CDR3 sequence (DNA): TGTGCCAGCACTATAGCGACGGGAATCTCTGGAAACACCATATATTTT.

The rearrangement uses TRBV7-3 and TRBJ2-2; a possible D gene is TRBD2 (6 bases). V dropped 2 bases and J dropped 5 bases, with 12 bases sitting between them. The CDR3 runs 15 residues. Germline lookup yields CDR1 SGHTA and CDR2 FQGTGA. In DNA form, the CDR3 reads TGTGCCAGCAGCTTATATGGAGGGGAAACCGGGGAGCTGTTTTTT. Its protein is CASSLYGGETGELFF.

The chain has TRBV9 and TRBJ2-5; the match to TRBD2 covers 8 bases. Germline assignment: CDR1 SGDLS and CDR2 YYNGEE. Trimming removed 0 bases from V and 0 bases from J; junction bases left unmatched: 1. The CDR3 runs to 15 residues. CDR3 sequence: CASSVAGGDQETQYF. CDR3 sequence (DNA): TGTGCCAGCAGCGTAGCGGGGGGGGACCAAGAGACCCAGTACTTC.

The rearrangement links TRBV5-4 to TRBJ2-1, with 7 bases identical to TRBD1. The CDR3 is made up of 16 amino acids. Germline values: CDR1 SGHNT, CDR2 YYREEE (reference sequence). Trimming at V came to 3 bases and at J to 4 bases, leaving 10 bases not matched to a gene. The CDR3 here is CASSSSTGANYNEQFF. As DNA, the CDR3 is TGTGCCAGCAGCTCTTCAACAGGGGCTAATTACAATGAGCAGTTCTTC. Complete variable domain (other parts from reference TRBV5-4 and TRBJ2-1): ETGVTQSPTHLIKTRGQQVTLRCSSQSGHNTVSWYQQALGQGPQFIFQYYREEENGRGNFPPRFSGLQFPNYSSELNVNALELDDSALYLCASSSSTGANYNEQFFGPGTRLTVL.

J is TRBJ1-2 and V is TRBV6-1, with TRBD1 matching 9 bases. CDR3 length: 16 residues. V lost 3 bases to trimming and J lost 4 bases; unmatched junction nucleotides: 9. Germline V gene lookup returns CDR1 MNHNS and CDR2 SASEGT. As DNA, the CDR3 is TGTGCCAGCAGTGATACCGGGACAGGGAGACCCTATGGCTACACCTTC. It codes for CASSDTGTGRPYGYTF.

This clone was counted a single time. The chain carries TRBV6-5 and TRBJ1-2; 7 bases map to TRBD1. With 4 bases clipped from V and 2 bases from J, the junction kept 4 bases outside the gene matches. The germline CDR1 and CDR2 sequences are MNHEY and SVGAGI. The CDR3 has 14 amino acids. The CDR3 DNA sequence: TGTGCCAGCAGTTGGACAGGCGGGAACTATGGCTACACCTTC. This translates into CASSWTGGNYGYTF.

The rearrangement uses TRBV6-5 and TRBJ2-1; TRBD1 aligns across 7 bases. This CDR3 spans 15 amino acids. The trim removed 5 bases at V and 4 bases at J, leaving 8 bases unmatched. CDR1 is MNHEY and CDR2 is SVGAGI in the germline V gene. The CDR3 region is CASSPPTGNYNEQFF. DNA of the CDR3: TGTGCCAGCAGTCCCCCGACAGGGAATTACAATGAGCAGTTCTTC.

V gene TRBV7-2 combines with J gene TRBJ2-2; D is unresolved. V lost 4 bases and J 3 bases, leaving 18 bases between the germline ends. The CDR3 covers 17 residues. CDR1 SGHTA and CDR2 FQGNSA come from the germline V gene. CDR3 coding DNA: TGTGCCAGCAGCTATAACGGTGGGCGCTGGGACACCGGGGAGCTGTTTTTT. Residues: CASSYNGGRWDTGELFF.